Detailed here is one T cell receptor (beta chain). Its specific antigen is unknown. No base quality information exists; no much larger clone differs at one position. This specimen belongs to a study of shared clonotypes between healthy human individuals (TCRdb year 2020). In the study overall: Three men and a couple of women, aged 18 to 49 years, made up the cohort. Per donor, three plates each were used for CD4 naive and CD4 memory, two for CD8 naive, and one for CD8 memory. The study deeply sequenced blood TCR repertoires of roughly five healthy adults to estimate repertoire size and the extent of clonotype sharing between individuals. Different laboratories and diverse techniques were used to prepare libraries and sequence TCR repertoires, to increase sequencing depth and limit assay-specific biases. Leukapheresis yielded between about 0.85 and 10 billion PBMCs per donor. Overall study results and their limits: Pairwise subsampling led to the expectation that sequencing depth would affect the degree of clonotype sharing among donors. Sampling was limited to blood, and TCR repertoires in tissue likely differ from TCR repertoires in blood. Estimated clonotype richness was generally larger for naive than for memory subsets. Incomplete sequencing was indicated by rarefaction of sorted-subset datasets, despite the large sequencing depth. Compared with non-shared clonotypes, clonotypes shared by all four sorted-subset donors had higher generation probabilities. Because the study included only a small number of donors, the genetic and exposure-history diversity represented was limited. Across four donors, 4.5% to 6.5% of naive CD4, roughly 3.5% of naive CD8, under 2.5% of memory CD4, and about 0.44% of memory CD8 clonotypes were shared.

Using the deep immunoSEQ assay, multiplex PCR amplified TCR CDR3 regions from genomic DNA. Genomic DNA extracted from each cell subset was distributed evenly over all wells of several immunoSEQ 96-well plates, and each plate served as one replicate. For sorted subsets, 200 ng of genomic DNA, equivalent to around 29,000 T cell genomes, went into each replicate PCR. Purified libraries were measured with a Qubit 3.0 fluorometer, size-checked on a Bioanalyzer 2100, and measured again with the KAPA Library Quantification kit. A separate single-read 150-cycle Illumina NextSeq 550 flow cell was used to sequence each immunoSEQ 96-well plate. In the source study's methods: Because the immunoSEQ output held only junctional sequences and lacked quality scores, the filtering could not match the filtering applied to full-length reads. To assign V/J genes and CDR3, sequences were annotated using PyIR, a Python wrapper for IgBLAST v1.9, with IMGT germline references. Any read was removed if the V/J assignment was weak (E-value above 1e-6), the CDR3 was missing, or the read contained stop codons, out-of-frame junctions, or ambiguous translated residues. V3J clonotypes were defined as sequences sharing the same inferred V gene, J gene, and CDR3 amino acid sequence. Percentage overlap between repertoires was calculated by dividing the number of shared unique clonotypes by the size of the smaller repertoire. Repertoire richness was assessed with RTK rarefaction, the Chao1 estimator, and Recon v2.1 estimates of unobserved clonotypes. Generation probabilities were computed with OLGA for all TCRbeta clonotypes obtained by the gDNA method from four donors. TCRdb retrieved this table from immuneACCESS and kept in-frame rearrangements only. Not all clones are present; in checked studies, unresolved V genes account for under half, and no reason is known for the remainder. The V and J calls and clone size were taken over from that table, and D and trimming were inferred from the DNA. The sample contains roughly 2.2 million clones, more than 80% of them found a single time. 0.3% to 0.4% of the sample is in the top ten clones.

The germline V gene (reference sequence) supplies CDR1 LNHDA and CDR2 SQIVND. The germline V end is reduced by 6 bases and the J end by 0 bases; junction bases left unmatched: 8. From the cysteine up to the phenylalanine, the CDR3 has a length of 16 residues. Only the CDR3 DNA stays, 48 bases, in frame from base 1. The donors were healthy, HIV-negative adults with no recently reported acute infections or vaccinations. All donors were Caucasian adults living in Nashville, Tennessee, USA. CD4+ T cells were enriched through magnetic negative selection, after which naive cells were positively selected on CD45RA and the remaining negative fraction served as the memory subset. Blood was obtained by leukapheresis, after which PBMCs were separated by Ficoll-Histopaque density gradient centrifugation and cryopreserved in liquid nitrogen vapor phase. Purity and quantity of every magnetically sorted T cell population were checked by analytical flow cytometry. Each sorted fraction had its genomic DNA isolated and then quantified by UV absorbance on a Nanodrop 2000c.

The sequence was collected from a man aged 18 to 29 in good health. Some clones in this sample may be carry-over from other donors' samples. The sample taken for sequencing was naive CD4+ T cells from PBMCs. Taken with the paper, the label for cell subset or site translates to: CD45RA+ positively selected. The V and J segments used are TRBV19 and TRBJ2-5; 9 junctional bases match TRBD1. The DNA sequence follows: TGTGCCAGTAGAAAATCGGGACAGGGCAACCAAGAGACCCAGTACTTC. Its product reads: CASRKSGQGNQETQYF.